One and the same sample provided the 32 T cell receptor beta chains below, sequenced in a study of patients with pleural tuberculosis (dated by TCRdb to between 2014 and 2016). Sequenced using an Illumina Genome Analyzer IIx. TCRdb itself trimmed the public reads at Q25 with fastp, ran MiXCR and retained productive beta chains. Entries are consolidated by CDR3 protein sequence, retaining the most common genes and DNA. For this sample the table gives about 50,000 distinct CDR3 sequences, of which 6% to 9.5% were detected only once. About 16% of the sample belongs to the ten largest clones. The receptors here all came from a human donor with pleural tuberculosis.

This clonotype was recorded many times. This rearrangement joins TRBV28 to TRBJ1-4; 7 bases line up with TRBD1. The germline gives CDR1 MDHEN, CDR2 SYDVKM. The V and J ends lost 7 bases and 8 bases, in that order; junction bases with no gene match: 13. CDR3 length: 15 residues. CDR3 residues: CASTSLDRWGEKLFF. DNA for the CDR3: TGTGCCAGCACCTCCTTGGACAGGTGGGGGGAAAAACTGTTTTTT.

This clonotype appeared many times. The gene calls are TRBV28 and TRBJ2-7, with no clear D. CDR1 is MDHEN and CDR2 is SYDVKM in the germline V gene. The CDR3 has 12 amino acids. The V end was cut by 7 bases, the J end by 0 bases, with 7 bases between. CDR3 sequence (DNA): TGTGCCAGCATCGGAGCCTCCTACGAGCAGTACTTC. Its protein is CASIGASYEQYF.

This clonotype was seen at least ten times. The chain carries TRBV19 and TRBJ2-1; 8 positions match TRBD2. The CDR3 runs 15 residues. Germline assignment: CDR1 LNHDA and CDR2 SQIVND (reference sequence). Trimming took 3 bases from V and 9 from J; bases not matched to a gene: 10. As DNA, the CDR3 is TGTGCCAGTAGTATTACGGGAGGGCCTAGGGGTGAGCAGTTCTTC. Its protein product is CASSITGGPRGEQFF. Based on the CDR3 plus reference TRBV19 and TRBJ2-1, the full variable domain is DGGITQSPKYLFRKEGQNVTLSCEQNLNHDAMYWYRQDPGQGLRLIYYSQIVNDFQKGDIAEGYSVSREKKESFPLTVTSAQKNPTAFYLCASSITGGPRGEQFFGPGTRLTVL.

In its sample, this clonotype was seen many times. The chain couples TRBV24-1 to TRBJ2-1; D is perhaps TRBD2 (6 bases). The CDR3 runs 14 residues. CDR1 is KGHDR, CDR2 SFDVKD, per germline. Trimming cost V 8 bases and J 6 bases, with 16 bases left between them. CDR3 DNA sequence: TGTGCCACCAATGGTCGGGAGAGTTCCAATGAGCAGTTCTTC. Protein product: CATNGRESSNEQFF.

This clonotype was seen many times. The J gene is TRBJ2-7, the V gene TRBV19; 7 nucleotides match TRBD1. Germline CDR1 is LNHDA and CDR2 is SQIVND (reference sequence). This CDR3 region has 15 residues. The V segment lost 3 bases and the J segment 0 bases; nucleotides outside the gene matches: 5. The CDR3 nucleotides read TGTGCCAGTAGTATCCCGGACAGGAGCTCCTACGAGCAGTACTTC. This translates into CASSIPDRSSYEQYF.

This clonotype was detected a few times. A much larger clonotype is one base distant, so this may be a read error. The J gene is TRBJ1-1, the V gene TRBV3-1; D gene unclear. Trimming pared 7 bases from V and 6 bases from J, leaving 15 bases between. CDR3 length: 13 residues. The germline CDR1 and CDR2 sequences are LGHDT and YNNKEL (reference sequence). The CDR3 bases are TGTGCCAGCATGTCTATCGTGGGCGCTGAAGCTTTCTTT. Protein: CASMSIVGAEAFF.

In the case of this clonotype: A much larger clone is a single base away; this may be a read error. The rearrangement links TRBV20-1 to TRBJ2-4; 7 bases are shared with TRBD2. The CDR3 sequence is 13 residues long. Looked up from germline, CDR1 is DFQATT and CDR2 is SNEGSKA (reference sequence). DNA of the CDR3: TGCAGTGCCTCTAGGGAGGGTGGAAACATTCAGTGCTTC. It is translated as CSASREGGNIQCF.

The J gene is TRBJ1-2, the V gene TRBV29-1; 7 nucleotides align to TRBD1. The V gene's germline CDR1 is SQVTM and CDR2 ANQGSEA. CDR3 length equals 15 residues. V lost 7 bases and J lost 8; bases outside the gene matches: 19. CDR3 in amino acids: CSARHSDRANWGYTF. The DNA of the CDR3 is TGCAGCGCTAGACACTCCGACAGGGCAAATTGGGGCTACACCTTC.

This clonotype has ten or more counts. The chain recombines TRBV11-2 with TRBJ2-1, with TRBD1 matching 7 bases. Germline assignment: CDR1 SGHAT and CDR2 FQNNGV. This CDR3 comprises 13 residues. V gave up 6 bases and J gave up 5 bases; unmatched junction bases: 4. CDR3 region: CASRTQGNNEQFF. The DNA of the CDR3 is TGTGCCAGCAGGACACAGGGGAACAATGAGCAGTTCTTC.

The chain employs TRBV12-3 or TRBV12-4 and TRBJ2-1; D is unclear. The CDR3 consists of 12 residues. Trimming removed 3 bases from V and 10 bases from J, with 10 bases in between. The CDR3 DNA is TGTGCCAGCAGTTTTCAGCCTGGGGAGCAGTTCTTC. Its protein is CASSFQPGEQFF.

This clonotype was counted at least ten times. CDR3 nucleotide sequence: TGTGCCAGCAGCTTATTTGGGGCTAATGAAAAACTGTTTTTT. Its protein is CASSLFGANEKLFF. The V and J genes are TRBV11-2 and TRBJ1-4; D ambiguous. V lost 2 bases to trimming and J lost 3 bases, with 7 bases between them. The CDR3 spans 14 residues. Germline-derived CDR1 and CDR2 are SGHAT and FQNNGV.

The chain carries TRBV29-1 and TRBJ1-5; no clear D. V was clipped by 6 bases and J by 0 bases, with 12 bases between them. The CDR3 runs to 14 residues. Germline V gene lookup returns CDR1 SQVTM and CDR2 ANQGSEA. The CDR3 loop is CSVLQGYSNQPQHF. Written as DNA, the CDR3 is TGCAGCGTCCTACAAGGGTATAGCAATCAGCCCCAGCATTTT. Filled out from reference TRBV29-1 and TRBJ1-5, the complete variable domain reads SAVISQKPSRDICQRGTSLTIQCQVDSQVTMMFWYRQQPGQSLTLIATANQGSEATYESGFVIDKFPISRPNLTFSTLTVSNMSPEDSSIYLCSVLQGYSNQPQHFGDGTRLSIL.

There are many counts of this clonotype. This chain links TRBV20-1 with TRBJ1-5; perhaps TRBD1 as D (6 bases). The V end lost 7 bases, the J end lost 0 bases, and 16 bases lay between the germline ends. The CDR3 sequence is 15 residues long. The germline CDR1 and CDR2 sequences are DFQATT and SNEGSKA (reference sequence). CDR3 residues: CSVGGMGYSNQPQHF. CDR3 in DNA: TGCAGTGTAGGGGGGATGGGCTATAGCAATCAGCCCCAGCATTTT.

This clonotype has a count of ten or more. This chain joins TRBV29-1 and TRBJ2-1, with D unclear. The CDR3 spans 13 residues. From germline, CDR1 is SQVTM and CDR2 ANQGSEA. V dropped 2 bases and J dropped 0 bases, with 5 bases sitting between them. The CDR3 here is CSVERSSYNEQFF. In DNA, the CDR3 is TGCAGCGTTGAAAGAAGCTCCTACAATGAGCAGTTCTTC.

The table lists this clonotype with many counts. The CDR3 here is CTTEGAYNEQFF. CDR3 in DNA: TGCACCACGGAGGGGGCCTACAATGAGCAGTTCTTC. The rearrangement joins TRBV29-1 to TRBJ2-1, with D perhaps assigned TRBD1 or TRBD2 (6 bases each). Germline CDR1 is SQVTM and CDR2 is ANQGSEA. This CDR3 is 12 amino acids long.

This clonotype was observed many times. This chain links TRBV2 with TRBJ1-1, with D possibly matching TRBD1 (6 bases). V was clipped by 5 bases and J by 4 bases, with 17 bases between them. Germline values: CDR1 SNHLY, CDR2 FYNNEI. This CDR3 spans 15 amino acids. CDR3 nucleotides: TGTGCCAGCAGTCCGTATCAGGGGTTGGGCACTGAAGCTTTCTTT. Amino acids: CASSPYQGLGTEAFF. Filled out from reference TRBV2 and TRBJ1-1, the complete variable domain reads EPEVTQTPSHQVTQMGQEVILRCVPISNHLYFYWYRQILGQKVEFLVSFYNNEISEKSEIFDDQFSVERPDGSNFTLKIRSTKLEDSAMYFCASSPYQGLGTEAFFGQGTRLTVV.

This clonotype was counted many times. The chain couples TRBV7-8 to TRBJ1-1; TRBD1 matches at 9 bases. Germline V gives CDR1 SGHVS, CDR2 FQNEAQ. Trimming at V came to 5 bases and at J to 4 bases, leaving 5 bases not matched to a gene. The CDR3 length is 14 residues. The chain's CDR3 is CASSTGQGPTEAFF. CDR3 sequence (DNA): TGTGCCAGCAGCACTGGACAGGGGCCCACTGAAGCTTTCTTT.

In its sample, this clonotype was seen many times. The chain has TRBV6-1 and TRBJ1-5; D unclear. From germline, CDR1 is MNHNS and CDR2 SASEGT. The CDR3 has 14 residues. V shed 1 base and J shed 7 bases, with 11 bases lying between them. In DNA, the CDR3 is TGTGCCAGCAGTGAAGACGGACGGGGACAGCCCCAGCATTTT. It encodes CASSEDGRGQPQHF.

Remarks on this clonotype: Just one base apart from a much larger clone, this may be a read error. The chain employs TRBV12-3 or TRBV12-4 and TRBJ2-1, with D unclear. This CDR3 has 13 amino acids. The V and J ends lost 4 bases and 7 bases respectively, with 11 bases between them. DNA for the CDR3: TGTGCCAGCAGTTCAAACCTAGTAAATGAGCAGTTCTTC. This codes for CASSSNLVNEQFF.

This clonotype was seen many times. The genes are TRBV2 and TRBJ2-5; possibly TRBD1 for D (5 bases). There are 12 residues in the CDR3. CDR1 is SNHLY and CDR2 is FYNNEI in the germline V gene. Deletions cut 6 bases from V and 4 bases from J, with 9 bases between. The CDR3 region has the DNA TGTGCCAGCAGCAGGGTTTTAGAGACCCAGTACTTC. Its translation: CASSRVLETQYF.

This clonotype has a count of ten or more. The chain employs TRBV28 and TRBJ1-1; a weak D match, TRBD1 (5 bases). Germline V gene sequence: CDR1 MDHEN, CDR2 SYDVKM. V was pared by 5 bases and J by 4 bases, with 11 bases between. The CDR3 is 13 residues long. The CDR3 loop reads CASSDSVFTEAFF. The CDR3 nucleotides are TGTGCCAGCAGTGACAGTGTCTTCACTGAAGCTTTCTTT. The whole variable domain, filled in from reference TRBV28 and TRBJ1-1, reads DVKVTQSSRYLVKRTGEKVFLECVQDMDHENMFWYRQDPGLGLRLIYFSYDVKMKEKGDIPEGYSVSREKKERFSLILESASTNQTSMYLCASSDSVFTEAFFGQGTRLTVV.

The sample holds many counts of this clonotype. This rearrangement joins TRBV20-1 to TRBJ1-1; possible D gene TRBD1, 5 bases. The CDR3 consists of 15 residues. Trimming cost V 1 base and J 1 base, with 13 bases left between them. Germline CDR1 and CDR2: DFQATT and SNEGSKA (reference sequence). The chain's CDR3 is CSARVESGTNTEAFF. CDR3 nucleotide sequence: TGCAGTGCTAGAGTAGAATCCGGGACGAACACTGAAGCTTTCTTT.

In its sample, this clonotype was seen many times. The chain has TRBV25-1 and TRBJ2-2, with no clear D. Germline V lookup: CDR1 MGHDK, CDR2 SYGVNS. Trimming cost V 5 bases and J 8 bases, with 6 bases left between them. This CDR3 is 11 amino acids long. CDR3: CASSQSGELFF. In DNA, the CDR3 is TGTGCCAGCAGTCAGTCTGGGGAGCTGTTTTTT.

This clonotype was seen ten or more times. The rearrangement uses TRBV28 and TRBJ2-7, with TRBD2 as a possible D gene (6 bases). V shed 3 bases and J shed 4 bases, with 7 bases lying between them. Germline lookup yields CDR1 MDHEN and CDR2 SYDVKM. The CDR3 consists of 12 residues. The CDR3 spells CASSFAGYEQYF. CDR3 nucleotide sequence: TGTGCCAGCAGTTTTGCGGGGTACGAGCAGTACTTC.

This clonotype has a handful of counts. Since no conserved phenylalanine or tryptophan closes the CDR3, a read error is the likely cause. This chain links TRBV15 with TRBJ1-5; D uncertain. The CDR3 loop spans 12 amino acids. Germline-derived CDR1 and CDR2 are LNHNV and YYDKDF (reference sequence). In DNA form, the CDR3 reads TGTGACGCCAGCAGAGTCCATCAGCCCCAGCATCTT. This encodes CDASRVHQPQHL.

This clonotype has ten or more counts. The chain has TRBV28 and TRBJ2-7, with a weak D call TRBD1 (5 bases). The V end was cut by 2 bases, the J end by 5 bases, with 10 bases between. This CDR3 contains 13 residues. CDR1 is MDHEN, CDR2 SYDVKM, per germline. CDR3 coding DNA: TGTGCCAGCAGTTTAACAGGTCGCCACGAGCAGTACTTC. It yields the protein CASSLTGRHEQYF. Together with reference TRBV28 and TRBJ2-7, the CDR3 gives the full variable domain: DVKVTQSSRYLVKRTGEKVFLECVQDMDHENMFWYRQDPGLGLRLIYFSYDVKMKEKGDIPEGYSVSREKKERFSLILESASTNQTSMYLCASSLTGRHEQYFGPGTRLTVT.

This clonotype appeared many times. The chain is built from TRBV12-3 or TRBV12-4 and TRBJ2-5; 13 positions agree with TRBD2. The CDR3 has 18 residues. The ends lost 3 bases at V and 3 bases at J; junction bases unmatched: 10. Here the CDR3 DNA reads TGTGCCAGCAGTTTTATCGGGACTAGCGGGATGGGTGAAGAGACCCAGTACTTC. Residues: CASSFIGTSGMGEETQYF.

This clonotype was found many times. Relative to the germline gene, one junction end is altered; a read error may explain this. The chain couples TRBV11-2 to TRBJ2-3, with 7 bases lining up with TRBD2. In germline, CDR1 is SGHAT, CDR2 FQNNGV. The CDR3 spans 15 residues. CDR3 sequence reads: CPSSSAGTTTDTQYF. CDR3 DNA: TGTCCCAGCAGCTCCGCCGGGACTACCACAGATACGCAGTATTTT.

This clonotype was seen repeatedly, ten times or more. CDR3 loop: CASSLGLRDTQYF. In nucleotides, the CDR3 is TGTGCCAGCAGTTTAGGCCTCAGAGATACGCAGTATTTT. The gene calls are TRBV27 and TRBJ2-3; D not resolved. Deletions cut 2 bases from V and 5 bases from J, with 8 bases between. The CDR3 has 13 residues. The germline gives CDR1 MNHEY, CDR2 SMNVEV (reference sequence).

The sample holds many counts of this clonotype. This chain joins TRBV29-1 and TRBJ1-5; D not certain. Trimming took 4 bases from V and 0 from J, leaving 4 bases between them. This CDR3 region has 12 residues. CDR1 is SQVTM and CDR2 is ANQGSEA in the germline V gene. The CDR3 DNA sequence: TGCAGCGTTGGCGGTAGCAATCAGCCCCAGCATTTT. It yields the protein CSVGGSNQPQHF.

This clonotype was observed a handful of times. The genes are TRBV6-1 and TRBJ1-1, with 10 bases identical to TRBD1. V was pared by 6 bases and J by 11 bases, with 9 bases of the junction left unmatched. The CDR3 covers 13 residues. CDR1 MNHNS and CDR2 SASEGT come from the germline V gene. CDR3 coding DNA: TGTGCCAGCAGGCTTGGGGGGACAGGGGCTGCTTTCTTT. Amino acids: CASRLGGTGAAFF.

About this clonotype: A read error is possible here, since a much larger clone lies one base away. The gene calls are TRBV7-8 and TRBJ2-5; D unclear. CDR3 length: 12 residues. Per germline, CDR1 SGHVS and CDR2 FQNEAQ. The chain's CDR3 is CTSTQPLETQYF. The CDR3 coding sequence is TGTACCAGCACCCAACCCCTGGAGACCCAGTACTTC.